The TCR beta chain described here comes from a study of human versus mouse CDR3 diversity and MHC coevolution. Study-level background: Reported immunoSEQ sensitivity was one in 200,000 T cells, with reduced amplification bias. The study's findings and limits: Human T cells underwent selection on about six different MHC II alleles. Humans had the largest estimated TCR beta repertoire, 1.5 million to 2 million clonotypes.

Sorting isolated naive CD4 T cells lacking CD45RO and expressing CD62L. The length of the CDR3 is 13 residues. Trimming removed 10 bases from V and 6 bases from J, with 15 bases in between. Germline V gene lookup returns CDR1 MNHEY and CDR2 SVGAGI. Using immunoSEQ multiplex PCR, the repertoire was profiled, and TCRdb retains in-frame clones only, with some absent. The sample holds about 60,000 clones; approximately 94% are singletons and the top ten take approximately 17%. Of note for this clone: Antigen unknown.

Sequencing was performed on naive CD4+ T cells from blood. Subset meaning: CD45RO-negative CD62L-positive naive CD4 T cells. This sequence originates from a person aged 60 to 70 in good health. The rearrangement uses TRBV6-5 and TRBJ2-2; perhaps TRBD1 as D (5 bases). The CDR3 DNA reads TGTGCCACCCAGCAGGGTTCGGCCGGGGAGCTGTTTTTT. Its translation: CATQQGSAGELFF.